A selection of T cell receptor beta chains follows, all from one sample in a study of T-cell memory formation after mild COVID-19. From the 5' RACE reads, TCRdb called clonotypes with MiXCR, one entry per CDR3 protein. The data contain hundreds of thousands of distinct CDR3 sequences, over 13% of them seen just once; the ten biggest clones take up roughly a fifth. Sequencing was performed on PBMCs or a T cell subset sorted from them (not recorded which). These receptors were taken from a man between 18 and 29 years old who had mild COVID-19 (a few samples of this study predate the infection). Cell type and time point are not known. CDR3s include the opening cysteine and the closing phenylalanine or tryptophan. Fields, in order: V gene, D gene, clone size, J gene, CDR3 DNA, CDR3 protein. D genes are given only for firm matches. The size field is filled for only some rows; it gives once, few, many or a size class.

V gene: TRBV7-2; D gene: .; clone size: .; J gene: TRBJ2-7; CDR3 DNA: TGTGCCAGCAGCCCCCGGACAGTTGGGGGGTGGTACTTC; CDR3 protein: CASSPRTVGGWYF
V gene: TRBV7-3; D gene: .; clone size: .; J gene: TRBJ2-3; CDR3 DNA: TGTGCCAGCAGCCAAACGGGACACCACACAGATACGCAGTATTTT; CDR3 protein: CASSQTGHHTDTQYF
V gene: TRBV6-1; D gene: .; clone size: .; J gene: TRBJ2-5; CDR3 DNA: TGTGCCAGCGAGTTGCGGCGGGTACAAGAGACCCAGTACTTC; CDR3 protein: CASELRRVQETQYF
V gene: TRBV14; D gene: TRBD1; clone size: few; J gene: TRBJ2-1; CDR3 DNA: TGTGCCAGCAGCAGGACAGGGAGTGCCTACAATGAGCAGTTCTTC; CDR3 protein: CASSRTGSAYNEQFF
V gene: TRBV5-1; D gene: TRBD1; clone size: many; J gene: TRBJ1-5; CDR3 DNA: TGCGCCAGCAGCTGGGAGGGACAGTACAATCAGCCCCAGCATTTT; CDR3 protein: CASSWEGQYNQPQHF
V gene: TRBV6-6; D gene: TRBD1; clone size: .; J gene: TRBJ1-5; CDR3 DNA: TGTGCCAGCAGTGATCTTACAGGGGTTCAGCCCCAGCATTTT; CDR3 protein: CASSDLTGVQPQHF
V gene: TRBV7-2; D gene: .; clone size: few; J gene: TRBJ2-7; CDR3 DNA: TGTGCCAGCAGCTTAGATAGTGGGGTGAAGTACTTC; CDR3 protein: CASSLDSGVKYF
V gene: TRBV9; D gene: .; clone size: few; J gene: TRBJ2-5; CDR3 DNA: TGTGCCAGCAGCGGAGGAGTTTTCCAAGAGACCCAGTACTTC; CDR3 protein: CASSGGVFQETQYF
V gene: TRBV7-2; D gene: .; clone size: .; J gene: TRBJ2-3; CDR3 DNA: TGTGCCAGCAGCTGGTGCAGAGATACGCAGTATTTT; CDR3 protein: CASSWCRDTQYF
V gene: TRBV7-2; D gene: .; clone size: .; J gene: TRBJ2-6; CDR3 DNA: TGTGCCACCAGGGTCTCTGGGGCCAACGTCCTGACTTTC; CDR3 protein: CATRVSGANVLTF
V gene: TRBV11-2; D gene: .; clone size: .; J gene: TRBJ2-3; CDR3 DNA: TGTGCCAGCAGCCCTGGACAGCATACGCAGTATTTT; CDR3 protein: CASSPGQHTQYF
V gene: TRBV10-3; D gene: TRBD1; clone size: few; J gene: TRBJ1-1; CDR3 DNA: TGTGCCATCAGTGAAGGGGACAGGGGGCGGCACACTGAAGCTTTCTTT; CDR3 protein: CAISEGDRGRHTEAFF
V gene: TRBV10-3; D gene: TRBD2; clone size: .; J gene: TRBJ2-5; CDR3 DNA: TGTGCCATCAGCCGAACTAGCGAGGAGACCCAGTACTTC; CDR3 protein: CAISRTSEETQYF
V gene: TRBV5-4; D gene: .; clone size: few; J gene: TRBJ2-1; CDR3 DNA: TGTGCCAGCAGCCTGACAGCCAGCTCCTACAATGAGCAGTTCTTC; CDR3 protein: CASSLTASSYNEQFF
V gene: TRBV4-1; D gene: .; clone size: few; J gene: TRBJ2-3; CDR3 DNA: TGCGCCAGCGGACCATTCAGGGACACAGATACGCAGTATTTT; CDR3 protein: CASGPFRDTDTQYF
V gene: TRBV6-5; D gene: .; clone size: many; J gene: TRBJ1-1; CDR3 DNA: TGTGCCAGCAGTTACCGGGGGAACACTGAAGCTTTCTTT; CDR3 protein: CASSYRGNTEAFF
V gene: TRBV4-2; D gene: .; clone size: many; J gene: TRBJ2-1; CDR3 DNA: TGTGCCAGCAGCCAAGATGTGGCAGGTGTTAACAATGAGCAGTTCTTC; CDR3 protein: CASSQDVAGVNNEQFF
V gene: TRBV5-1; D gene: .; clone size: many; J gene: TRBJ2-3; CDR3 DNA: TGCGCCAGTTCTTTGGCTCCGGGGCCCGACACAGATACGCAGTATTTT; CDR3 protein: CASSLAPGPDTDTQYF
V gene: TRBV27; D gene: TRBD2; clone size: few; J gene: TRBJ2-2; CDR3 DNA: TGTGCCAGCAGTTTATCCCCGGGGGGGACCGCGAACACCGGGGAGCTGTTTTTT; CDR3 protein: CASSLSPGGTANTGELFF
V gene: TRBV5-1; D gene: .; clone size: many; J gene: TRBJ2-1; CDR3 DNA: TGCGCCAGCAGCGTTGGATACAATGAGCAGTTCTTC; CDR3 protein: CASSVGYNEQFF
V gene: TRBV7-2; D gene: .; clone size: .; J gene: TRBJ1-1; CDR3 DNA: TGTGCCAGCAGCTTACAGGGACTAATGAACACTGAAGCTTTCTTT; CDR3 protein: CASSLQGLMNTEAFF
V gene: TRBV28; D gene: TRBD2; clone size: few; J gene: TRBJ2-3; CDR3 DNA: TGTGCCAGCACCCCTTCGGGGGGGGGGATAGATACGCAGTATTTT; CDR3 protein: CASTPSGGGIDTQYF
V gene: TRBV7-9; D gene: TRBD1; clone size: .; J gene: TRBJ1-6; CDR3 DNA: TGTGCCAGAAGCTTCACGGACAGGTACTCACCCCTCCACTTT; CDR3 protein: CARSFTDRYSPLHF
V gene: TRBV7-2; D gene: TRBD2; clone size: many; J gene: TRBJ2-4; CDR3 DNA: TGTGCCAGCAGCGGTCTAGCGGGGGGGAAAAACATTCAGTACTTC; CDR3 protein: CASSGLAGGKNIQYF